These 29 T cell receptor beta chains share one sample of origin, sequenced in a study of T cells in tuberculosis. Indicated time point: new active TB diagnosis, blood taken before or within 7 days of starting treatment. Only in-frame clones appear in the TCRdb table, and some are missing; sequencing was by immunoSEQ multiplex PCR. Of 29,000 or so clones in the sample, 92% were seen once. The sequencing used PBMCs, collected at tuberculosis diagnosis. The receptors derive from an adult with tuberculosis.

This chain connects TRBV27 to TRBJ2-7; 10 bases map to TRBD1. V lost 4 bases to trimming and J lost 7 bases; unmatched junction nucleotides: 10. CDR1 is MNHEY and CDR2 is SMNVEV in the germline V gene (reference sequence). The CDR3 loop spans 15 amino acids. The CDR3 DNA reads TGTGCCAGCAGTTCCCGACAGGGGGCGACAGGGGAGCAGTACTTC. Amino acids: CASSSRQGATGEQYF.

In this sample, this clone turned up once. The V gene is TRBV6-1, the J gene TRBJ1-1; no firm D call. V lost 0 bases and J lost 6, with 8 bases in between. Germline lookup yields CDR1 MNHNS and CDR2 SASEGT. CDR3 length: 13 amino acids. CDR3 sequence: CASSEAGKAEAFF. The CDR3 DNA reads TGTGCCAGCAGTGAAGCCGGGAAGGCTGAAGCTTTCTTT.

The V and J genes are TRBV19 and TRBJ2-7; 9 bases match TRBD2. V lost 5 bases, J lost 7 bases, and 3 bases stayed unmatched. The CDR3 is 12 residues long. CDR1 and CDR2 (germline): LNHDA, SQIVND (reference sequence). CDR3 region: CASSWRGGEQYF. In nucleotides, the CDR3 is TGTGCCAGTAGTTGGCGGGGGGGAGAGCAGTACTTC.

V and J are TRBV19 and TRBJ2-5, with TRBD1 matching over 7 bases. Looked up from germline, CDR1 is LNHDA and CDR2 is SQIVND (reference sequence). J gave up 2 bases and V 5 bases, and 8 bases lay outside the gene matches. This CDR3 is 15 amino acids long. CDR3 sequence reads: CASSADRNTQETQYF. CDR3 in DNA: TGTGCCAGTAGTGCGGACAGGAATACTCAAGAGACCCAGTACTTC.

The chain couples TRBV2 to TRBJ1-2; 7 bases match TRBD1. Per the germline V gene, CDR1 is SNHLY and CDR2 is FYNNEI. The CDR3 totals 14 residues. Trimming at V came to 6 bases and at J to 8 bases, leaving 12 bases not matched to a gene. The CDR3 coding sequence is TGTGCCAGCAGGGGTACCAACAGGGGTTGGGGCTACACCTTC. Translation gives CASRGTNRGWGYTF.

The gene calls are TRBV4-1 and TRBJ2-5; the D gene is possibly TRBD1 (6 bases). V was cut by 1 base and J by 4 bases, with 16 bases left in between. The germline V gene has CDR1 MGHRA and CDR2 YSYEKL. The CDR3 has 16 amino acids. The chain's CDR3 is CASSQGLGRGGETQYF. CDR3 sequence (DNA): TGCGCCAGCAGCCAAGGTTTGGGCAGGGGCGGAGAGACCCAGTACTTC.

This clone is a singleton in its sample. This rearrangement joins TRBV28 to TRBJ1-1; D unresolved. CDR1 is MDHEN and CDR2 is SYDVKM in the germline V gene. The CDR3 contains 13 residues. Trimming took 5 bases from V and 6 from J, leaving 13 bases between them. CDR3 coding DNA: TGTGCCAGCAGTACGCACATGAATTCTGAAGCTTTCTTT. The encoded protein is CASSTHMNSEAFF.

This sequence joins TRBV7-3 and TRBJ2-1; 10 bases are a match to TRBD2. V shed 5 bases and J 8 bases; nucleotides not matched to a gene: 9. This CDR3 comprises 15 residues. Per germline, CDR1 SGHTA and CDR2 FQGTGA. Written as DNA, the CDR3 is TGTGCCAGCAGCAGGTCTAGCGGGAGTGTCCATGAGCAGTTCTTC. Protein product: CASSRSSGSVHEQFF.

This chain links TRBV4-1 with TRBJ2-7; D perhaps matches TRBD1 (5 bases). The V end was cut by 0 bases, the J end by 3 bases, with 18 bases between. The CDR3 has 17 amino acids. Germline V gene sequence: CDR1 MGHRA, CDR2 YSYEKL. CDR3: CASSQEGVTDTVYEQYF. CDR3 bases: TGCGCCAGCAGCCAAGAAGGGGTAACGGACACGGTCTACGAGCAGTACTTC.

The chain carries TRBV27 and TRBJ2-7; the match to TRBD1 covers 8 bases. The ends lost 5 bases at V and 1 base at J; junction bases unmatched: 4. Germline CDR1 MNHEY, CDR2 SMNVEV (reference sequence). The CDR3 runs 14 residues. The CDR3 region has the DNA TGTGCCAGCAGTACTCGGGACAGGTCCTACGAGCAGTACTTC. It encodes CASSTRDRSYEQYF.

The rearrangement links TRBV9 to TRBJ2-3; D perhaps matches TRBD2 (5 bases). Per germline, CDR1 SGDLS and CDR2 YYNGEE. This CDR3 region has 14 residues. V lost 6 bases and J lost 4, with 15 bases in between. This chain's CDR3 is CASNLLVSSDTQYF. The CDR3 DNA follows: TGTGCCAGCAACTTACTAGTGTCGTCAGATACGCAGTATTTT.

CDR3 nucleotides: TGTGCCAGCAGTCCCGGAGAGACCCAGTACTTC. Protein sequence: CASSPGETQYF. The chain is built from TRBV28 and TRBJ2-5; D unclear. The germline V and J ends were trimmed by 5 bases and 4 bases, with 5 bases remaining between them. CDR1 is MDHEN, CDR2 SYDVKM, per germline. This CDR3 comprises 11 residues. The whole variable domain, filled in from reference TRBV28 and TRBJ2-5, reads DVKVTQSSRYLVKRTGEKVFLECVQDMDHENMFWYRQDPGLGLRLIYFSYDVKMKEKGDIPEGYSVSREKKERFSLILESASTNQTSMYLCASSPGETQYFGPGTRLLVL.

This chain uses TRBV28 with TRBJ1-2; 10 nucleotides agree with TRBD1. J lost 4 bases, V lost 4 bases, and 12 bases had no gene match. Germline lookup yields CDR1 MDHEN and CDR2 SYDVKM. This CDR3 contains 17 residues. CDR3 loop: CASSSIVTTGGGYGYTF. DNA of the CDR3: TGTGCCAGCAGTTCCATAGTCACGACAGGGGGCGGCTATGGCTACACCTTC.

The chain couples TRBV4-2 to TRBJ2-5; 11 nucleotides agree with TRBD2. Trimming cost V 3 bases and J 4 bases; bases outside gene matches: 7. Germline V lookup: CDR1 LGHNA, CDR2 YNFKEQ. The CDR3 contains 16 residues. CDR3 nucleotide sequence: TGTGCCAGCAGCCATTATACTAGCGGGAGCCGAGAGACCCAGTACTTC. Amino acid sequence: CASSHYTSGSRETQYF.

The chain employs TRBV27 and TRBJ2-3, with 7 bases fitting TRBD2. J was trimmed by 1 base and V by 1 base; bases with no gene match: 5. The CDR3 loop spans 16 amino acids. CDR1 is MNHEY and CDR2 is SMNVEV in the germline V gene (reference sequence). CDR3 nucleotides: TGTGCCAGCAGTTTATATGGCCTAGCGGGCACAGATACGCAGTATTTT. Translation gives CASSLYGLAGTDTQYF.

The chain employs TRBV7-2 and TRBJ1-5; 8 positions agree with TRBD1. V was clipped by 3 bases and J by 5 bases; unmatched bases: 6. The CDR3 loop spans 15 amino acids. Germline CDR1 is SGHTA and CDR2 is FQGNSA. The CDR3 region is CASSFDRGDYQPQHF. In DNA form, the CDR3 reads TGTGCCAGCAGCTTCGACAGGGGAGATTATCAGCCCCAGCATTTT.

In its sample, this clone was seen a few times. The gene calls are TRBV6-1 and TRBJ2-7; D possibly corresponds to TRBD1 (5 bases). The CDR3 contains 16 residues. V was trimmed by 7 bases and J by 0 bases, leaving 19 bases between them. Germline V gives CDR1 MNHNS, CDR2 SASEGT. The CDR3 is CASTESVWGASYEQYF. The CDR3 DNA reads TGTGCCAGCACTGAGAGTGTGTGGGGCGCCTCCTACGAGCAGTACTTC.

Written as DNA, the CDR3 is TGTGCCAGCGCTGGGATCGACAGATTAGAAGCTTTCTTT. Translated, it gives CASAGIDRLEAFF. The rearrangement joins TRBV2 to TRBJ1-1; perhaps TRBD1 as D (5 bases). The CDR3 totals 13 residues. Germline CDR1 is SNHLY and CDR2 is FYNNEI. Deletions cut 8 bases from V and 8 bases from J, with 18 bases between. Supplemented by reference TRBV2 and TRBJ1-1, the full variable domain reads EPEVTQTPSHQVTQMGQEVILRCVPISNHLYFYWYRQILGQKVEFLVSFYNNEISEKSEIFDDQFSVERPDGSNFTLKIRSTKLEDSAMYFCASAGIDRLEAFFGQGTRLTVV.

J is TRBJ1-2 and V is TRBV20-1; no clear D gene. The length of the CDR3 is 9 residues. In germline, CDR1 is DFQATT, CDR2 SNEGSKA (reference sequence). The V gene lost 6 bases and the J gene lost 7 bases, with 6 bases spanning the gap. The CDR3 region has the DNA TGCAGTGCCCCCCTTGGCTACACCTTC. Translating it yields CSAPLGYTF.

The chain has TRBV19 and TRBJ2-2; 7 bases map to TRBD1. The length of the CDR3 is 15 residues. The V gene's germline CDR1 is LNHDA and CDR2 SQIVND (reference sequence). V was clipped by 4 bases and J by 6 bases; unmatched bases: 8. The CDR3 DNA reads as TGTGCCAGTAGTACAGACAGGGCCGTACCCGGGGAGCTGTTTTTT. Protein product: CASSTDRAVPGELFF.

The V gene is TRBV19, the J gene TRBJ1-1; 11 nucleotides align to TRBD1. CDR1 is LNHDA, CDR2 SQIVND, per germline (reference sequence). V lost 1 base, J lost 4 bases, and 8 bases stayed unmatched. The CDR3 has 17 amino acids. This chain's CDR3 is CASSIGTGGFFSTEAFF. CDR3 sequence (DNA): TGTGCCAGTAGTATAGGGACAGGGGGCTTTTTTAGCACTGAAGCTTTCTTT. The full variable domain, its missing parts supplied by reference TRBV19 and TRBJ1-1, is DGGITQSPKYLFRKEGQNVTLSCEQNLNHDAMYWYRQDPGQGLRLIYYSQIVNDFQKGDIAEGYSVSREKKESFPLTVTSAQKNPTAFYLCASSIGTGGFFSTEAFFGQGTRLTVV.

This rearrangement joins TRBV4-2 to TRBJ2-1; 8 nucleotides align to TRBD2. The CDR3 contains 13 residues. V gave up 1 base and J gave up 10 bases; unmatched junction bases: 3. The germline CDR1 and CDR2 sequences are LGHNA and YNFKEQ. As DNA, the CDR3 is TGTGCCAGCAGCCAAGGGGTAGCGGGAGAGCAGTTCTTC. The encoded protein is CASSQGVAGEQFF.

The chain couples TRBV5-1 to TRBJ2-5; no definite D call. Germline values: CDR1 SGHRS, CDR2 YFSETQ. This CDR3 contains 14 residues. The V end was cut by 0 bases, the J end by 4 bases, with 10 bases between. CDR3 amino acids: CASSLVSGRETQYF. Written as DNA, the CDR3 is TGCGCCAGCAGCTTGGTGTCGGGTCGAGAGACCCAGTACTTC.

The CDR3 spells CASSEPPGEQYF. DNA of the CDR3: TGTGCCAGCAGCGAGCCCCCAGGCGAGCAGTACTTC. The chain uses TRBV9 and TRBJ2-7; the D is unclear. Trimming shortened V by 3 bases and J by 6 bases, and 10 bases separated the two germline ends. This CDR3 spans 12 amino acids. The germline CDR1 and CDR2 sequences are SGDLS and YYNGEE. Full variable domain (rest looked up from reference TRBV9 and TRBJ2-7): DSGVTQTPKHLITATGQRVTLRCSPRSGDLSVYWYQQSLDQGLQFLIQYYNGEERAKGNILERFSAQQFPDLHSELNLSSLELGDSALYFCASSEPPGEQYFGPGTRLTVT.

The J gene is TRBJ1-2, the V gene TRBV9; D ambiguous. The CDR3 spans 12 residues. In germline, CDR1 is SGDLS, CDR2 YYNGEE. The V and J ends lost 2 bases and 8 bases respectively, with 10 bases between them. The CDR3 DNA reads TGTGCCAGCAGCGTTACAGCGGGGGGCTACACCTTC. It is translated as CASSVTAGGYTF.

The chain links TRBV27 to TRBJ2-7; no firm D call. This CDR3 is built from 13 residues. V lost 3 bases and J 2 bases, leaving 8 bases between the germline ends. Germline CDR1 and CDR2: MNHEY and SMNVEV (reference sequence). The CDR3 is CASSLSLTYEQYF. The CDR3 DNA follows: TGTGCCAGCAGTTTGAGCCTAACCTACGAGCAGTACTTC.

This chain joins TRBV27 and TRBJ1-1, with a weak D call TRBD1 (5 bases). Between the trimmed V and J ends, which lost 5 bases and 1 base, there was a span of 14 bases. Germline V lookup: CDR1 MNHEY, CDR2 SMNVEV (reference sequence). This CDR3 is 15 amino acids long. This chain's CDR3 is CASSPWLGRNTEAFF. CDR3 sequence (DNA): TGTGCCAGCAGTCCCTGGTTGGGGCGGAACACTGAAGCTTTCTTT.

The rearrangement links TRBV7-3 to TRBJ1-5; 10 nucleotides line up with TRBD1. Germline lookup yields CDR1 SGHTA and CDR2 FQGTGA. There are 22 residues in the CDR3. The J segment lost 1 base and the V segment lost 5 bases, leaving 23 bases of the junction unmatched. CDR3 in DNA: TGTGCCAGCAGCCCCCCGGAGGACAGGGGGGACTTAAACCCCTCGAGCAATCAGCCCCAGCATTTT. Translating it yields CASSPPEDRGDLNPSSNQPQHF.

The CDR3 sequence is CASSPGLAGPRDEQFF. DNA for the CDR3: TGCGCCAGCAGCCCGGGACTAGCGGGACCCCGCGATGAGCAGTTCTTC. The chain joins TRBV5-1 to TRBJ2-1, with 13 bases identical to TRBD2. Germline V lookup: CDR1 SGHRS, CDR2 YFSETQ. CDR3 size: 16 residues. V lost 4 bases and J lost 8; bases outside the gene matches: 9.